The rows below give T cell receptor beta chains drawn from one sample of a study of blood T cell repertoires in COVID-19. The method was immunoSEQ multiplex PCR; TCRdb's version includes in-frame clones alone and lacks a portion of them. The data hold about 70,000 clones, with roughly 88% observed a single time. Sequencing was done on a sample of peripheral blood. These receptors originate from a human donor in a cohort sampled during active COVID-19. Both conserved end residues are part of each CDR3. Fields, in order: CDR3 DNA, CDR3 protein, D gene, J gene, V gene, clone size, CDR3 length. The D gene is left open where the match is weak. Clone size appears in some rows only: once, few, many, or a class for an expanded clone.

DNA: TGTGCCAGCAGTGGGACAGGGGATGAGCAGTTCTTC
CDR3: CASSGTGDEQFF
D: TRBD1
J: TRBJ2-1
V: TRBV2
size: NA
length: 12

DNA: TGTGCCAGCAGCAAATCAGCAGGGAAGAACACTGAAGCTTTCTTT
CDR3: CASSKSAGKNTEAFF
D: NA
J: TRBJ1-1
V: TRBV6-4
size: few
length: 15

DNA: TGTGCCAGCAGCCCAGGAGACAGGAATTCACCCCTCCACTTT
CDR3: CASSPGDRNSPLHF
D: NA
J: TRBJ1-6
V: TRBV4-2
size: NA
length: 14

DNA: TGTGCCAGCAGCCAAGATAACCGGGACAGTGCGTTTTTT
CDR3: CASSQDNRDSAFF
D: TRBD1
J: TRBJ2-2
V: TRBV4-2
size: NA
length: 13

DNA: TGTGCCAGCTCAGCGTCACTAGCGGGGGTTAACACCGGGGAGCTGTTTTTT
CDR3: CASSASLAGVNTGELFF
D: TRBD2
J: TRBJ2-2
V: TRBV18
size: NA
length: 17

DNA: TGTGCCAGTAGTATATCGGGGAGCGGCTACACCTTC
CDR3: CASSISGSGYTF
D: NA
J: TRBJ1-2
V: TRBV19
size: NA
length: 12

DNA: TGCGCCAGCAGCTTGTCTTGGACAGTAAACTACGAGCAGTACTTC
CDR3: CASSLSWTVNYEQYF
D: NA
J: TRBJ2-7
V: TRBV5-1
size: few
length: 15

DNA: TGTGCCAGCAGCTACTGGTATTGGCTAGCGGGGTCGTGGTCCTACGAGCAGTACTTC
CDR3: CASSYWYWLAGSWSYEQYF
D: TRBD2
J: TRBJ2-7
V: TRBV6-2/TRBV6-3
size: NA
length: 19

DNA: TGTGCCAGCAGCTTATCAGGGTTGGGCGAGCAGTACTTC
CDR3: CASSLSGLGEQYF
D: NA
J: TRBJ2-7
V: TRBV7-3
size: once
length: 13

DNA: TGCGCCAGCAGCTTGGCGACAGGGAGTACCAACGTCCTGACTTTC
CDR3: CASSLATGSTNVLTF
D: TRBD1
J: TRBJ2-6
V: TRBV5-1
size: NA
length: 15

DNA: TGCAGCGTCCCTCCGGGACTACATGGCTACACCTTC
CDR3: CSVPPGLHGYTF
D: NA
J: TRBJ1-2
V: TRBV29-1
size: NA
length: 12

DNA: TGTGCCAGCAGTCACCCAACTTACAATGAGCAGTTCTTC
CDR3: CASSHPTYNEQFF
D: NA
J: TRBJ2-1
V: TRBV6-2/TRBV6-3
size: NA
length: 13

DNA: TGTGCCAGCAGTTATACTTTATCCAGGGATGACTATGGCTACACCTTC
CDR3: CASSYTLSRDDYGYTF
D: NA
J: TRBJ1-2
V: TRBV6-5
size: NA
length: 16

DNA: TGCGCCAGCAGCCAAGATCGGGGACAGGGTCAAGATACGCAGTATTTT
CDR3: CASSQDRGQGQDTQYF
D: TRBD1
J: TRBJ2-3
V: TRBV4-1
size: once
length: 16

DNA: TGCGCCAGCAGGGCGGGGGGTAACTCCTACAATGAGCAGTTCTTC
CDR3: CASRAGGNSYNEQFF
D: TRBD2
J: TRBJ2-1
V: TRBV5-1
size: NA
length: 15

DNA: TGTGCCAGCAGCTTAGGAGCTGGGGCCAACGTCCTGACTTTC
CDR3: CASSLGAGANVLTF
D: NA
J: TRBJ2-6
V: TRBV7-9
size: NA
length: 14

DNA: TGCAGTGCTAGTAGTTTGGAGTCTGGCACAGATACGCAGTATTTT
CDR3: CSASSLESGTDTQYF
D: NA
J: TRBJ2-3
V: TRBV20-1
size: NA
length: 15

DNA: TGTGCCAGCAGCTTCCGGTTAGCTAATGAAAAACTGTTTTTT
CDR3: CASSFRLANEKLFF
D: NA
J: TRBJ1-4
V: TRBV5-5
size: NA
length: 14

DNA: TGCGCCAGCAGCTTGGCCGGAGGGACAGGAGATGAAGCTTTCTTT
CDR3: CASSLAGGTGDEAFF
D: TRBD1
J: TRBJ1-1
V: TRBV5-1
size: NA
length: 15

DNA: TGTGCCAGCAGTGAAGGGGGGCACACTGAAGCTTTCTTT
CDR3: CASSEGGHTEAFF
D: NA
J: TRBJ1-1
V: TRBV6-1
size: NA
length: 13

DNA: TGTGCCAGCAGTTTTTCAGTAATGAACACTGAAGCTTTCTTT
CDR3: CASSFSVMNTEAFF
D: NA
J: TRBJ1-1
V: TRBV25-1
size: NA
length: 14

DNA: TGTGCCAGCAGTAGATATACCACCCCGGCTGGAGGAACCAAAAACATTCAGTACTTC
CDR3: CASSRYTTPAGGTKNIQYF
D: NA
J: TRBJ2-4
V: TRBV27
size: NA
length: 19

DNA: TGTGCCAGCTCATATGGCCATACCGGGGAGCAGTACTTC
CDR3: CASSYGHTGEQYF
D: NA
J: TRBJ2-7
V: TRBV18
size: NA
length: 13

DNA: TGCGCCAGCACTGGACAGGGAAAAAGCTATACTGAAGCTTTCTTT
CDR3: CASTGQGKSYTEAFF
D: TRBD1
J: TRBJ1-1
V: TRBV5-1
size: few
length: 15

DNA: TGTGCCAGCAGCCCCCCGACAGGGATCTACGAAGCTTTCTTT
CDR3: CASSPPTGIYEAFF
D: TRBD1
J: TRBJ1-1
V: TRBV7-2
size: NA
length: 14

DNA: TGTGCCAGCAGTTCAGGACAGTACACCGGGGAGCTGTTTTTT
CDR3: CASSSGQYTGELFF
D: NA
J: TRBJ2-2
V: TRBV6-5
size: NA
length: 14

DNA: TGTGCCAGCAGCCCACGGGGGTCAGCTACCTCTAGGGCAGATACGCAGTATTTT
CDR3: CASSPRGSATSRADTQYF
D: NA
J: TRBJ2-3
V: TRBV6-4
size: NA
length: 18

DNA: TGTGCCAGCTCTCCCGGGAGAAACACTGAAGCTTTCTTT
CDR3: CASSPGRNTEAFF
D: NA
J: TRBJ1-1
V: TRBV18
size: once
length: 13

DNA: TGTGCCAGCAGTTACGGAGGGTCTGGAAACACCATATATTTT
CDR3: CASSYGGSGNTIYF
D: NA
J: TRBJ1-3
V: TRBV6-5
size: NA
length: 14

DNA: TGTGCCAGCAGCTTGTTCAACAGGGCCTCTGGCTACACCTTC
CDR3: CASSLFNRASGYTF
D: NA
J: TRBJ1-2
V: TRBV5-4
size: few
length: 14

DNA: TGTGCCTGGAGCTTGGCTGATGGCTATGGCTACACCTTC
CDR3: CAWSLADGYGYTF
D: NA
J: TRBJ1-2
V: TRBV30
size: NA
length: 13

DNA: TGTGCCAGCAGTTTAGAGGAAAACCTCTATGGCTACACCTTC
CDR3: CASSLEENLYGYTF
D: NA
J: TRBJ1-2
V: TRBV28
size: NA
length: 14

DNA: TGTGCCAGCAGTTCTATCGGTAGCGGGGCTTACAATGAGCAGTTCTTC
CDR3: CASSSIGSGAYNEQFF
D: TRBD2
J: TRBJ2-1
V: TRBV6-5
size: NA
length: 16

DNA: TGTGCCAGCAGTGAAGGTGGCAGATTCTACGAGCAGTACTTC
CDR3: CASSEGGRFYEQYF
D: NA
J: TRBJ2-7
V: TRBV6-1
size: once
length: 14

DNA: TGTGCTAGTGGTCCCCCTGCGGGGGGCACAGATACGCAGTATTTT
CDR3: CASGPPAGGTDTQYF
D: TRBD2
J: TRBJ2-3
V: TRBV12-5
size: NA
length: 15

DNA: TGTGCCAGCAGTTACGGGGCGGGAGGAAACAATGAGCAGTTCTTC
CDR3: CASSYGAGGNNEQFF
D: TRBD2
J: TRBJ2-1
V: TRBV6-6
size: few
length: 15

DNA: TGCGCCAGCAGCTTGAGGCAGCGCTCCTATAATTCACCCCTCCACTTT
CDR3: CASSLRQRSYNSPLHF
D: NA
J: TRBJ1-6
V: TRBV5-1
size: NA
length: 16

DNA: TGTGCCAGCAGCGAGGGGACAGGTTCTTACTATGGCTACACCTTC
CDR3: CASSEGTGSYYGYTF
D: TRBD1
J: TRBJ1-2
V: TRBV9
size: medium-sized
length: 15

DNA: TGTGCCAGCAGACAACAGGGCTACGAGCAGTACTTC
CDR3: CASRQQGYEQYF
D: NA
J: TRBJ2-7
V: TRBV11-2
size: NA
length: 12

DNA: TGTGCCAGCACCTCGGGATTGGACGGTAATCAGCCCCAGCATTTT
CDR3: CASTSGLDGNQPQHF
D: NA
J: TRBJ1-5
V: TRBV6-5
size: NA
length: 15

DNA: TGTGCCAGCAGTTTCCGCTATCCGGGTAAGCCCCAGCATTTT
CDR3: CASSFRYPGKPQHF
D: NA
J: TRBJ1-5
V: TRBV28
size: NA
length: 14

DNA: TGTGCCAGCAGCGTGCACCTACAGGGGGCCAAGAGCAATCAGCCCCAGCATTTT
CDR3: CASSVHLQGAKSNQPQHF
D: TRBD1
J: TRBJ1-5
V: TRBV5-8
size: NA
length: 18

DNA: TGTGCCAGCAGTTATCGGGGACAGGACACAGATACGCAGTATTTT
CDR3: CASSYRGQDTDTQYF
D: TRBD1
J: TRBJ2-3
V: TRBV6-5
size: NA
length: 15

DNA: TGTGCCAGCAGCGTCCGGACCCCGAGGGGCACAGATACGCAGTATTTT
CDR3: CASSVRTPRGTDTQYF
D: NA
J: TRBJ2-3
V: TRBV5-4
size: NA
length: 16

DNA: TGTGCCAGCAGTACAAGCTCTGGAAACACCATATATTTT
CDR3: CASSTSSGNTIYF
D: NA
J: TRBJ1-3
V: TRBV27
size: NA
length: 13

DNA: TGCAGTGCTAGGTCGTCAGAGACCCAGTACTTC
CDR3: CSARSSETQYF
D: NA
J: TRBJ2-5
V: TRBV20-1
size: NA
length: 11

DNA: TGTGCCAGCAGTGTAACGGGAGTGAACACTGAAGCTTTCTTT
CDR3: CASSVTGVNTEAFF
D: NA
J: TRBJ1-1
V: TRBV2
size: NA
length: 14

DNA: TGTGCCAGCAGTCAAGGTCTATTCCGGGACAGGGAAGGAGGGCAGCCCCAGCATTTT
CDR3: CASSQGLFRDREGGQPQHF
D: TRBD1
J: TRBJ1-5
V: TRBV2
size: NA
length: 19

DNA: TGTGCCAGCAGCTTGGCAGGGCAAGACCACGAGCAGTACTTC
CDR3: CASSLAGQDHEQYF
D: NA
J: TRBJ2-7
V: TRBV13
size: NA
length: 14

DNA: TGTGCCAGCGCTGAGGGGGCGAACACTGAAGCTTTCTTT
CDR3: CASAEGANTEAFF
D: TRBD1
J: TRBJ1-1
V: TRBV18
size: NA
length: 13

DNA: TGTGCCACCAGTGGCGAGACTACTAACTATGGCTACACCTTC
CDR3: CATSGETTNYGYTF
D: NA
J: TRBJ1-2
V: TRBV24-1
size: NA
length: 14

DNA: TGTGCCAGCAGTCACAGGGGGTCTGAAGCTTTCTTT
CDR3: CASSHRGSEAFF
D: TRBD1
J: TRBJ1-1
V: TRBV6-2/TRBV6-3
size: NA
length: 12

DNA: TGTGCCAGTAGTATTTCCGGACAGGGAGTTAGGAATCAGCCCCAGCATTTT
CDR3: CASSISGQGVRNQPQHF
D: TRBD1
J: TRBJ1-5
V: TRBV19
size: NA
length: 17

DNA: TGTGCCAGCAGCTTCCAGCGGGGAGCAACCGGGGAGCTGTTTTTT
CDR3: CASSFQRGATGELFF
D: TRBD2
J: TRBJ2-2
V: TRBV5-4
size: NA
length: 15

DNA: TGTGCCAGTAGTATGGTAGCGGGAGTTTATCCCGAGACCCAGTACTTC
CDR3: CASSMVAGVYPETQYF
D: TRBD2
J: TRBJ2-5
V: TRBV19
size: NA
length: 16

DNA: TGTGCCAGCAGTCCTGGGACAGGTGGGGCCTACGAGCAGTACTTC
CDR3: CASSPGTGGAYEQYF
D: TRBD1
J: TRBJ2-7
V: TRBV6-5
size: NA
length: 15

DNA: TGTGCCAGCAGTACCGGACGAGGGAAGCATTTT
CDR3: CASSTGRGKHF
D: NA
J: TRBJ1-5
V: TRBV6-6
size: few
length: 11

DNA: TGTGCCAGTAGTATATTCCAGGGGGCTGCCTATGGCTACACCTTC
CDR3: CASSIFQGAAYGYTF
D: TRBD1
J: TRBJ1-2
V: TRBV19
size: NA
length: 15